This TCR beta chain was sequenced for a study of cytomegalovirus exposure and HLA in healthy donors. Study-level findings and limits: Evidence from a later analysis indicated that most CMV-associated TCR beta chains looked HLA-restricted. A later analysis reportedly found that, within productive TCRs, an Asian-associated ancestry cluster had fewer N-insertions than the mean observed across the approximately 670 donors.

About this clone itself: The antigen remains unidentified.

The CDR3 length is 17 residues. CDR1 is KGHSH, CDR2 LQKENI, per germline. Trimming removed 3 bases from V and 5 bases from J, with 22 bases in between. PCR was performed using 60 Vbeta and 13 Jbeta primers. TCRdb's copy holds only in-frame clones and misses some; the assay was immunoSEQ multiplex PCR. The sample has 140,000 or so clones, around four fifths seen once; the top ten hold under 10%. The sequence was collected from a woman in her sixties in good health and CMV-seropositive. The genes are TRBV18 and TRBJ1-1; D is uncertain. The sample consisted of PBMCs. CDR3 DNA: TGTGCCAGCTCACCTCGTCAGATCGCGGATGGAAGAACTGAAGCTTTCTTT. Protein product: CASSPRQIADGRTEAFF.